What follows describes a single T cell receptor (beta chain). Its antigen is not identified. These data come from a study of shared clonotypes between healthy human individuals. Notes on the study in general: A handful of donors showed sharing of about 5.5% of naive CD4 clonotypes. Clonotypes shared by all four donors outscored non-shared clonotypes in generation probability.

The naive CD8 fraction comprised CD45RO-negative cells positively selected for CCR7 and excluded terminally differentiated effector memory CD45RA+ cells. There were only Caucasian adults among the donors, and all lived in Nashville, Tennessee. Genomic DNA belonging to each subset was distributed in equal measure over several immunoSEQ plates. This table comes from immunoSEQ multiplex PCR, and its TCRdb copy is limited to in-frame clones, with some not included. Of fewer than 1 million clones listed, 95% to 97% are singletons. The source of this sequence is a man between 25 and 39 years old in good health. Specimen: naive CD8+ T cells sorted from blood.

The CDR3 DNA is TGTGCCAGCAGCCCCCTGTTGGGGACCTACGAGCAGTACTTC. Residues: CASSPLLGTYEQYF. The chain is built from TRBV9 and TRBJ2-7; the D is unclear. Germline loops: CDR1 SGDLS, CDR2 YYNGEE. The CDR3 totals 14 residues. Trimming shortened V by 4 bases and J by 2 bases, and 13 bases separated the two germline ends.